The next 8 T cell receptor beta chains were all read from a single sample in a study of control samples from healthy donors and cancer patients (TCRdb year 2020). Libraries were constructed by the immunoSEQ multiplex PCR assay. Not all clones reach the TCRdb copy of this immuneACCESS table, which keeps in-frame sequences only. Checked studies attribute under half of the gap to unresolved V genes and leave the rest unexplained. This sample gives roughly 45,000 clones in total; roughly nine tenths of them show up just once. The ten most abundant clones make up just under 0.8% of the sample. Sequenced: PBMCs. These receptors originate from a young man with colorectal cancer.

CDR3 DNA sequence: TGTGCCAGCAGTTTCGGGGCGGGCCTCCAAGAGACCCAGTACTTC. This encodes CASSFGAGLQETQYF. V and J are TRBV27 and TRBJ2-5, with D perhaps given as TRBD1 or TRBD2 (5 bases each). The germline CDR1 and CDR2 sequences are MNHEY and SMNVEV (reference sequence). V lost 3 bases, J lost 1 base, and 12 bases lay in between. CDR3 length equals 15 residues.

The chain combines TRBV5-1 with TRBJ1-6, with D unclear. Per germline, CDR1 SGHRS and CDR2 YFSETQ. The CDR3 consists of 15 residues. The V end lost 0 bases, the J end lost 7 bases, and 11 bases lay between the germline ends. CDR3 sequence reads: CASSLGAGYNSPLHF. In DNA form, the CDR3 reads TGCGCCAGCAGCTTGGGGGCGGGTTACAATTCACCCCTCCACTTT.

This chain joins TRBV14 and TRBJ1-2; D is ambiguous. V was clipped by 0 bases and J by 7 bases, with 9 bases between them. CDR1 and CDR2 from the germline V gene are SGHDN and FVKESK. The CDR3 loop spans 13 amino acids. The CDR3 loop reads CASSQDRKVGYTF. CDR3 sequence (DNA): TGTGCCAGCAGCCAAGACAGGAAGGTTGGCTACACCTTC.

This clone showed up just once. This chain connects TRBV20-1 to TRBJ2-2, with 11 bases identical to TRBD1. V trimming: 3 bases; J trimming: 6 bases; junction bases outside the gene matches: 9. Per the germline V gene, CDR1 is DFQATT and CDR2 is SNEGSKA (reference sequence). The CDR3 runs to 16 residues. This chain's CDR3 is CSASSIGTGGSGELFF. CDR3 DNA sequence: TGCAGTGCTAGTTCCATCGGGACAGGGGGTTCCGGGGAGCTGTTTTTT.

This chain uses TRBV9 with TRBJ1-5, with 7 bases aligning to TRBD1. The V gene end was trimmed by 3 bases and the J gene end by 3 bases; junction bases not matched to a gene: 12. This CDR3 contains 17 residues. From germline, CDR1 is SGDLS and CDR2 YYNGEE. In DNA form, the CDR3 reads TGTGCCAGCAGCGCAAAGGGGGGGGACAGCCCCAATCAGCCCCAGCATTTT. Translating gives CASSAKGGDSPNQPQHF.

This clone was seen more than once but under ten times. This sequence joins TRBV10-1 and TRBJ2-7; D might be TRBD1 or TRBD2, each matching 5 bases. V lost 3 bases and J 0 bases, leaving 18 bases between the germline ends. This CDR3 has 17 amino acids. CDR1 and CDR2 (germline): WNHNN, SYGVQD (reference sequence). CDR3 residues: CASSDPPGQASSYEQYV. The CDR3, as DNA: TGCGCCAGCAGTGACCCCCCGGGGCAGGCCAGCTCCTACGAGCAGTACGTC.

DNA of the CDR3: TGTGCCAGCAGCGTAGCTCAAAAAGGGGAGCTGTTTTTT. It translates to CASSVAQKGELFF. V is TRBV9 and J is TRBJ2-2, with D uncertain. The CDR3 is 13 amino acids. V lost 0 bases, J lost 8 bases, and 8 bases lay in between. Germline lookup yields CDR1 SGDLS and CDR2 YYNGEE.

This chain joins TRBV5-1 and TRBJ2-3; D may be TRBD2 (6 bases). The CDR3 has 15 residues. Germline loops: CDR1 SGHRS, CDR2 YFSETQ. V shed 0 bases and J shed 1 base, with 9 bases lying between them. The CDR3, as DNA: TGCGCCAGCAGCTTGGAGGGGAGGCGCACAGATACGCAGTATTTT. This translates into CASSLEGRRTDTQYF. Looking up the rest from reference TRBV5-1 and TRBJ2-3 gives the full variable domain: KAGVTQTPRYLIKTRGQQVTLSCSPISGHRSVSWYQQTPGQGLQFLFEYFSETQRNKGNFPGRFSGRQFSNSRSEMNVSTLELGDSALYLCASSLEGRRTDTQYFGPGTRLTVL.